This note documents a single TCR beta chain sequence. The record originates from a study of blood T cell repertoires in COVID-19. Overall study context: Samples came from the United States, Italy and Spain, spanning acute and convalescent COVID-19. PBMCs, B-cell-depleted T cells, or T cells provided the cDNA or gDNA that made up the material.

V lost 5 bases to trimming and J lost 7 bases; unmatched junction nucleotides: 7. This CDR3 contains 14 residues. The V gene's germline CDR1 is MNHEY and CDR2 SVGAGI. Authors' data handling: Researchers report that nucleated cell counts were estimated from reference gene primer amplification. Only in-frame clones appear in the TCRdb table, and some are missing; sequencing was by immunoSEQ multiplex PCR. V and J calls and clone size follow that table, whereas D and trimming were derived from the DNA. This sample yields 100,000 to 150,000 clones, of which 80% to 85% are seen a single time; over 1.1% belongs to the top ten.

The receptor comes from a man aged 60-69 years with acute or convalescent COVID-19. The chain recombines TRBV6-5 with TRBJ1-2, with TRBD1 matching over 10 bases. Sequencing was done on a sample of peripheral blood. The CDR3 DNA reads as TGTGCCAGCAGTAGACAGGGGGCGCGGGGTGGCTACACCTTC. It specifies CASSRQGARGGYTF.